This T cell receptor beta chain emerged from a study of T-cell memory formation after mild COVID-19. Study-wide findings and caveats: Largely, contracting CD4+ clones fell within CM and EM, and contracting CD8+ clones within EMRA. Researchers found some responding clones in pre-infection memory, a sign that cross-reactive memory joined.

Trimming removed 0 bases from V and 0 bases from J, with 8 bases in between. CDR3 length: 15 amino acids. Looked up from germline, CDR1 is LNHNV and CDR2 is YYDKDF (reference sequence). This clonotype was seen only a few times. Its antigen is not known. One entry per CDR3 protein results from TCRdb running MiXCR on the 5' RACE reads. The sample lists under 15,000 distinct CDR3 sequences, 15% to 20% occurring once. The sample taken for sequencing was PBMCs or a T cell subset sorted from them (not recorded which). The TCR comes from a man younger than 35 who had mild COVID-19 (a few samples of this study predate the infection). Cell type and time point are not known. The V and J genes are TRBV15 and TRBJ2-5; D ambiguous. The CDR3 nucleotides are TGTGCCACCAGCAGAGACCCGACATACCAAGAGACCCAGTACTTC. Translation gives CATSRDPTYQETQYF.